This TCR beta chain was recorded in a study of low-dose radiotherapy and immunotherapy resistance in tumors. Overall study: Both drugs were delivered intravenously to patients (nivolumab 240 mg every two weeks and ipilimumab 1 mg/kg every six weeks). Intravenously given cyclophosphamide 200 mg/m2 followed a two-week schedule that placed each dose one day before radiation and immunotherapy.

From germline, CDR1 is SGHAT and CDR2 FQNNGV. The CDR3 consists of 15 residues. V lost 5 bases to trimming and J lost 0 bases, with 13 bases between them. Each donor was administered nivolumab, ipilimumab, aspirin, low-dose cyclophosphamide and low-dose radiotherapy. Alpha and beta chains were covered, as first-strand cDNA relied on TRAV- and TRBV-specific primers. TCR amplification ran 20 PCR cycles using constant-region and V-primer adapter primers. A single record per CDR3 protein comes from TCRdb applying MiXCR to the reads. Among 13,000 or so distinct CDR3 sequences listed, approximately 68% were seen once.

This sequence was found in a human donor with advanced metastatic prostate, ovarian, gallbladder or colorectal cancer (not recorded which). This table probably holds off-target reads from a library built for another chain. The chain joins TRBV11-2 to TRBJ1-2, with unresolved D. The CDR3 spells CASSVYRGTNYGYTF. CDR3 in DNA: TGTGCCAGCAGCGTTTACAGAGGTACTAACTATGGCTACACCTTC.